Following are 25 T cell receptor beta chains from one sample sequenced in a study of blood T cell repertoires in COVID-19. The table came from immunoSEQ multiplex PCR; TCRdb's copy has only in-frame clones and leaves some out. The data contain hundreds of thousands of clones, about 87% of them singletons. The sequenced sample consisted of PBMCs or T cells enriched from blood (not recorded which). These receptors came from a man between 50 and 59 years old who had been exposed to COVID-19.

The sample holds a few counts of this clone. The chain uses TRBV3-1 (or the pseudogene TRBV3-2) and TRBJ1-5; maybe TRBD1 (5 bases). The V gene's germline CDR1 is LGHDT and CDR2 YNNKEL (reference sequence). CDR3 length: 14 residues. Trimming stripped 3 bases from V and 1 base from J, with 7 bases between. The CDR3 here is CASSQGHSNQPQHF. The CDR3, as DNA: TGTGCCAGCAGCCAGGGGCACAGCAATCAGCCCCAGCATTTT.

The rearrangement links TRBV6-4 to TRBJ2-1; possible D gene TRBD2, 6 bases. Between the trimmed V and J ends, which lost 6 bases and 3 bases, there was a span of 12 bases. Looked up from germline, CDR1 is MRHNA and CDR2 is SNTAGT. This CDR3 region has 14 residues. CDR3 bases: TGTGCCAGCAGCGGGGAGGATCTCTACAATGAGCAGTTCTTC. As protein: CASSGEDLYNEQFF.

The chain joins TRBV27 to TRBJ2-2, with 11 bases aligning to TRBD2. The CDR3 spans 17 residues. Germline V gene lookup returns CDR1 MNHEY and CDR2 SMNVEV (reference sequence). Trimming removed 3 bases from V and 7 bases from J; junction bases left unmatched: 10. CDR3 protein: CASSFRTSGRGDGELFF. The DNA of the CDR3 is TGTGCCAGCAGTTTCCGTACTAGCGGGAGAGGCGACGGGGAGCTGTTTTTT.

The CDR3 protein is CAISGTANEKLFF. The DNA for the CDR3 is TGTGCCATCTCCGGGACAGCAAATGAAAAACTGTTTTTT. The rearrangement joins TRBV2 to TRBJ1-4, with 7 positions matching TRBD1. This CDR3 comprises 13 residues. From germline, CDR1 is SNHLY and CDR2 FYNNEI. V lost 10 bases and J lost 5; bases outside the gene matches: 7.

The rearrangement uses TRBV18 and TRBJ2-5; D gene unclear. Trimming took off 0 bases at V and 5 bases at J, with 7 bases between the two ends. This CDR3 is built from 13 residues. Germline CDR1 reads KGHSH; CDR2 reads LQKENI. The CDR3 DNA follows: TGTGCCAGCTCACCACCCGGGTGGGAGACCCAGTACTTC. As protein: CASSPPGWETQYF.

The V call is TRBV5-1, the J call TRBJ1-1; D gene uncertain. Germline V gives CDR1 SGHRS, CDR2 YFSETQ. The CDR3 totals 15 residues. V shed 3 bases and J shed 1 base, with 13 bases lying between them. CDR3 amino acids: CASSSALTANTEAFF. Written as DNA, the CDR3 is TGCGCCAGCAGCTCGGCGCTTACAGCGAACACTGAAGCTTTCTTT.

V and J are TRBV5-1 and TRBJ2-2; a possible D gene is TRBD1 (6 bases). Trimming stripped 0 bases from V and 4 bases from J, with 16 bases between. Germline CDR1 is SGHRS and CDR2 is YFSETQ. There are 17 residues in the CDR3. CDR3 nucleotide sequence: TGCGCCAGCAGCTTGGAACAGGGTAAGTGGATCACCGGGGAGCTGTTTTTT. The encoded protein is CASSLEQGKWITGELFF.

The rearrangement links TRBV18 to TRBJ2-7, with D tentatively TRBD1 (6 bases). The V gene lost 2 bases and the J gene lost 4 bases, with 12 bases spanning the gap. Germline CDR1 KGHSH, CDR2 LQKENI. The CDR3 consists of 14 residues. The CDR3 spells CASSPGGEMYEQYV. Written as DNA, the CDR3 is TGTGCCAGCTCACCAGGGGGCGAGATGTACGAGCAGTACGTC.

The V gene is TRBV28, the J gene TRBJ2-1, with 11 bases lining up with TRBD1. CDR3 size: 15 residues. Germline V gene sequence: CDR1 MDHEN, CDR2 SYDVKM. The trim removed 7 bases at V and 8 bases at J, leaving 10 bases unmatched. The CDR3 DNA is TGTGCCAGCACCCTCCCGGGACAGGGGGTCTATGAGCAGTTCTTC. Translation: CASTLPGQGVYEQFF.

V usage is TRBV11-2 and J usage is TRBJ1-2, with D possibly being TRBD1 (6 bases). The CDR3 consists of 20 residues. The V and J ends lost 0 bases and 5 bases respectively, with 28 bases between them. Germline V gene sequence: CDR1 SGHAT, CDR2 FQNNGV. CDR3 region: CASSLDFDRRQPVLVYGYTF. As DNA, the CDR3 is TGTGCCAGCAGCTTAGACTTTGACAGGCGACAGCCTGTCTTAGTGTATGGCTACACCTTC.

The gene calls are TRBV12-3 or TRBV12-4 and TRBJ1-2; D remains ambiguous. There are 13 residues in the CDR3. Trimming stripped 6 bases from V and 1 base from J, with 9 bases between. The DNA of the CDR3 is TGTGCCAGCAGCCCCCGGGGTAACTATGGCTACACCTTC. Translating gives CASSPRGNYGYTF.

The CDR3, as DNA: TGTGCCAGCAGCCAAGTAGCTCGCCGATCCTACGAGCAGTACTTC. Residues: CASSQVARRSYEQYF. The J gene is TRBJ2-7, the V gene TRBV3-1 (or the pseudogene TRBV3-2), with D unresolved. Germline V gene lookup returns CDR1 LGHDT and CDR2 YNNKEL (reference sequence). V shed 1 base and J shed 1 base, with 11 bases lying between them. The CDR3 sequence is 15 residues long.

The gene calls are TRBV6-6 and TRBJ2-1; D is perhaps TRBD2 (6 bases). Trimming left V 6 bases short and J 5 bases short, with 17 bases between. There are 15 residues in the CDR3. CDR1 and CDR2 from the germline V gene are MNHNY and SVGAGI (reference sequence). CDR3: CASRPSRGFNNEQFF. The CDR3, as DNA: TGTGCCAGCAGGCCGTCTCGGGGGTTTAACAATGAGCAGTTCTTC.

This chain connects TRBV28 to TRBJ1-5, with D unclear. Per germline, CDR1 MDHEN and CDR2 SYDVKM. V lost 3 bases to trimming and J lost 7 bases, with 19 bases between them. The CDR3 runs to 16 residues. CDR3 protein: CASSLPPTFGRQPQHF. The CDR3 bases are TGTGCCAGCAGTTTGCCTCCCACATTTGGCAGACAGCCCCAGCATTTT.

The chain combines TRBV6-6 with TRBJ1-6; 8 bases are shared with TRBD1. CDR1 is MNHNY and CDR2 is SVGAGI in the germline V gene (reference sequence). This CDR3 comprises 15 residues. V was pared by 5 bases and J by 7 bases, with 7 bases of the junction left unmatched. The CDR3 DNA sequence: TGTGCCAGCAGTCCCAGGACAGGGAGCAATTCACCCCTCCACTTT. This translates into CASSPRTGSNSPLHF.

The J gene is TRBJ1-5, the V gene TRBV28; TRBD1 matches at 8 bases. Germline V gene sequence: CDR1 MDHEN, CDR2 SYDVKM. The CDR3 loop spans 14 amino acids. V was pared by 5 bases and J by 6 bases, with 6 bases of the junction left unmatched. In DNA form, the CDR3 reads TGTGCCAGCAGTCCACAGGGGGGGATTCAGCCCCAGCATTTT. This encodes CASSPQGGIQPQHF.

The gene calls are TRBV7-3 and TRBJ1-1; the D is unclear. Germline CDR1 reads SGHTA; CDR2 reads FQGTGA. The CDR3 spans 15 residues. The V and J ends lost 4 bases and 3 bases respectively, with 15 bases between them. As DNA, the CDR3 is TGTGCCAGCAGCTCAATAGGCGGGGTTTACACTGAAGCTTTCTTT. It is translated as CASSSIGGVYTEAFF.

The chain has TRBV5-8 and TRBJ1-2, with TRBD1 identical over 8 bases. The CDR3 sequence is 13 residues long. The V gene end was trimmed by 4 bases and the J gene end by 4 bases; junction bases not matched to a gene: 3. Germline assignment: CDR1 SGHTS and CDR2 YDEGEE. CDR3 coding DNA: TGTGCCAGCAGCCGGGACAGGATCTATGGCTACACCTTC. Protein product: CASSRDRIYGYTF.

The chain is built from TRBV20-1 and TRBJ2-1; no clear D. The CDR3 is made up of 10 amino acids. CDR1 is DFQATT, CDR2 SNEGSKA, per germline (reference sequence). The V gene lost 6 bases and the J gene lost 2 bases, with 2 bases spanning the gap. The CDR3 loop is CSAAYNEQFF. The DNA of the CDR3 is TGCAGTGCCGCCTACAATGAGCAGTTCTTC.

DNA of the CDR3: TGTGCCAGCAGCCAAGATTGGGGGCGATCCTACAATGAGCAGTTCTTC. As protein: CASSQDWGRSYNEQFF. This chain connects TRBV3-1 (or the pseudogene TRBV3-2) to TRBJ2-1, with a tentative D call TRBD1 (6 bases). V was shortened by 0 bases and J by 1 base, with 10 bases between the two germline ends. The CDR3 has 16 residues. Germline CDR1 LGHDT, CDR2 YNNKEL (reference sequence).

The rearrangement links TRBV24-1 to TRBJ1-4; D may be TRBD1 (5 bases). This CDR3 has 15 amino acids. Trimming left V 2 bases short and J 7 bases short, with 13 bases between. Germline-derived CDR1 and CDR2 are KGHDR and SFDVKD. The CDR3 DNA reads TGTGCCACCAGTGATTCGGGGGGATCAGGTGAAAAACTGTTTTTT. This gives the protein CATSDSGGSGEKLFF.

The genes are TRBV5-1 and TRBJ2-4; perhaps TRBD1 as D (7 bases). This CDR3 has 15 amino acids. Germline V CDR1 and CDR2: SGHRS, YFSETQ. The germline V and J ends were trimmed by 4 bases and 5 bases, with 16 bases remaining between them. In nucleotides, the CDR3 is TGCGCCAGCAGCACGGGACAGCCGGGAGAAAACATTCAGTACTTC. Protein sequence: CASSTGQPGENIQYF.

The V gene is TRBV19, the J gene TRBJ1-1; TRBD1 aligns across 9 bases. The CDR3 covers 14 residues. Germline CDR1 LNHDA, CDR2 SQIVND (reference sequence). V shed 6 bases and J 5 bases; nucleotides not matched to a gene: 7. The CDR3 protein is CASRKTGGGTEAFF. As DNA, the CDR3 is TGTGCCAGTAGGAAAACAGGGGGCGGGACTGAAGCTTTCTTT.

The sample holds one count of this clone. The V call is TRBV10-2, the J call TRBJ2-2; D possibly corresponds to TRBD2 (5 bases). The germline V and J ends were trimmed by 8 bases and 5 bases, with 18 bases remaining between them. The CDR3 is 15 residues long. Germline CDR1 reads WSHSY; CDR2 reads SAAADI. The CDR3 reads CASLGSTTGTGELFF. For the CDR3, the DNA is TGCGCCAGCCTCGGGTCAACAACGGGGACCGGGGAGCTGTTTTTT.

The chain employs TRBV7-3 and TRBJ2-1; D is possibly TRBD2 (5 bases). This CDR3 has 14 residues. CDR1 is SGHTA and CDR2 is FQGTGA in the germline V gene. V was trimmed by 5 bases and J by 8 bases, leaving 16 bases between them. The CDR3 spells CASSPGSSTDEQFF. The CDR3 DNA follows: TGTGCCAGCAGCCCCGGATCTAGCACGGATGAGCAGTTCTTC.